The table lists the clone carrying this T cell receptor beta chain with a few counts. Its specificity is unknown. Different DNA sequences within this sample yield the same CDR3. This sample is part of a study of shared clonotypes between healthy human individuals. The wider study: CD4 naive and CD4 memory each took three plates per donor, while CD8 naive took two and CD8 memory one.

Method: immunoSEQ multiplex PCR; TCRdb's copy keeps in-frame clones and lacks some. The sample contains 2,500,000 or so clones, around 90% of which appear only once. Notes on the study in general: Clonotypes that were shared across a handful of donors made up about 5.1% of naive CD4 clonotypes. Naive subsets usually exceeded memory subsets in estimated richness.

The CDR3 spans 10 residues. Trimming removed 5 bases at V and 5 bases at J, with 6 bases between. CDR1 and CDR2 (germline): GTSNPN, SVGIG (reference sequence). What was sequenced was naive CD4+ T cells sorted from blood. Subset reported: CD45RA+ positively selected. This clonotype was obtained from a man between 18 and 29 years old in good health. This sequence joins TRBV30 and TRBJ2-5; TRBD2 might be the D (6 bases). Here the CDR3 DNA reads TGTGCCTGGGGGGGGGAGACCCAGTACTTC. Translating gives CAWGGETQYF. Variable domain in full (rest from reference TRBV30 and TRBJ2-5): SQTIHQWPATLVQPVGSPLSLECTVEGTSNPNLYWYRQAAGRGLQLLFYSVGIGQISSEVPQNLSASRPQDRQFILSSKKLLLSDSGFYLCAWGGETQYFGPGTRLLVL.